This TCR beta chain is drawn from a study of blood T cell repertoires in COVID-19. With 2 bases removed from V and 7 bases from J, the gap between germline ends came to 9 bases. The CDR3 has 13 residues. CDR1 SGHRS and CDR2 YFSETQ come from the germline V gene. This table comes from immunoSEQ multiplex PCR, and its TCRdb copy is limited to in-frame clones, with some not included. The data hold approximately 190,000 clones, with over 75% observed a single time. The clonotype comes from a woman between 40 and 55 years old who had recovered from COVID-19. Sequencing used peripheral blood. The J gene is TRBJ2-2, the V gene TRBV5-1; D is perhaps TRBD2 (5 bases). CDR3 residues: CASSLAGGGELFF. CDR3 DNA: TGCGCCAGCAGCTTAGCCGGAGGCGGGGAGCTGTTTTTT.